This T cell receptor beta chain was obtained from a study of T cell repertoires in cytomegalovirus infection. TCRdb reanalysed the reads using MiXCR and keeps one entry per CDR3 protein. The table lists a few hundred thousand distinct CDR3 sequences, roughly 9% of them singletons. Germline V gene sequence: CDR1 LNHDA, CDR2 SQIVND (reference sequence). V was clipped by 5 bases and J by 4 bases; unmatched bases: 5. The CDR3 has 14 residues. This clonotype was counted a few times. The rearrangement joins TRBV19 to TRBJ1-2, with TRBD1 matching over 9 bases. The sequence was collected from a human donor in good health (CMV status not recorded). Some clones in this sample may be carry-over from other donors' samples. What was sequenced was PBMCs. The CDR3: CASSLGQGPYGYTF. The CDR3 DNA reads TGTGCCAGTAGTCTGGGACAGGGACCCTATGGCTACACCTTC.